These T cell receptor beta chains were read from a single sample in a study of cytomegalovirus exposure and HLA in healthy donors. TCRdb keeps only in-frame clones here, not all; method: immunoSEQ multiplex PCR. The table records about 190,000 clones, 70% to 75% of them present only once. Sequencing was performed on PBMCs. These receptors came from a man in his thirties or forties in good health and CMV-seropositive. Each CDR3 is given with its conserved first and last residue. The D gene is left open where the match is weak. Part of the rows lack a size; the others show once, few, many or a class for expanded clones.

TRBV4-1	TRBJ1-6	-	TRBD1	CASSLTGVDSPLHF	TGCGCCAGCAGCCTAACAGGGGTTGATTCACCCCTCCACTTT
TRBV21-1	TRBJ2-4	-	-	CASSTLKAQVIPKNIQYF	TGTGCCAGCAGCACCTTAAAGGCGCAGGTTATACCTAAAAACATTCAGTACTTC
TRBV4-3	TRBJ2-6	few	TRBD1	CASSQTGGSGANVLTF	TGCGCCAGCAGCCAGACAGGGGGCTCTGGGGCCAACGTCCTGACTTTC
TRBV25-1	TRBJ1-4	-	-	CASSEYRPVGEKLFF	TGTGCCAGCAGTGAATATCGACCGGTGGGCGAAAAACTGTTTTTT
TRBV5-4	TRBJ2-5	-	TRBD2	CASSSLVGSGGQETQYF	TGTGCCAGCAGCTCGCTGGTTGGGAGCGGGGGGCAAGAGACCCAGTACTTC
TRBV4-1	TRBJ1-5	few	-	CASSQEPSSQPQHF	TGCGCCAGCAGCCAAGAACCTTCTAGTCAGCCCCAGCATTTT
TRBV10-3	TRBJ1-2	-	-	CATSGGGQDYGYTF	TGTGCCACCTCCGGGGGGGGGCAAGACTATGGCTACACCTTC
TRBV30	TRBJ1-2	-	-	CAWSPGYGYTF	TGTGCCTGGAGTCCCGGTTATGGCTACACCTTC
TRBV19	TRBJ2-7	-	-	CASSRGSYEQYF	TGTGCCAGTAGTCGCGGATCCTACGAGCAGTACTTC
TRBV4-3	TRBJ2-5	-	-	CASSQGVHETQYF	TGCGCCAGCAGCCAAGGAGTCCACGAGACCCAGTACTTC
TRBV19	TRBJ2-7	-	-	CASSTSLGSYEQYF	TGTGCCAGTAGTACTTCCCTAGGTAGCTACGAGCAGTACTTC
TRBV29-1	TRBJ2-5	few	-	CSAGGSRKETQYF	TGCAGCGCCGGAGGGTCGCGGAAAGAGACCCAGTACTTC
TRBV6-6	TRBJ1-5	-	-	CASSYLGGQPQHF	TGTGCCAGCAGTTACCTGGGCGGGCAGCCCCAGCATTTT
TRBV28	TRBJ2-7	-	-	CASRPSDSSFYEQYF	TGTGCCAGCAGGCCGTCGGACAGCTCCTTTTACGAGCAGTACTTC
TRBV6-5	TRBJ2-3	-	TRBD2	CASSYRTSGGDTQYF	TGTGCCAGCAGTTACCGGACTAGCGGGGGAGATACGCAGTATTTT
TRBV28	TRBJ2-5	-	TRBD1	CASGSGTVQETQYF	TGTGCCAGCGGATCTGGGACAGTTCAAGAGACCCAGTACTTC